The rows below give T cell receptor beta chains drawn from one sample of a study of shared clonotypes between healthy human individuals. Assay: immunoSEQ multiplex PCR; the TCRdb copy retains only in-frame clones and omits some. The repertoire holds more than 550,000 clones, with 55% to 75% as singletons. The sample was memory CD4+ T cells sorted from blood. The receptors stem from a young woman in good health. The CDR3 runs from the conserved cysteine through the conserved F or W. A D gene is named only where the DNA matches it firmly. A clone size is listed for some rows: how often the clone was seen (once, few, many), or a class if it is expanded.

j_gene,abundance,v_gene,d_gene,CDR3aa,CDR3nt
TRBJ2-1,NA,TRBV27,NA,CAASSGNEQFF,TGTGCCGCTTCTTCCGGCAATGAGCAGTTCTTC
TRBJ1-1,few,TRBV4-1,NA,CASSQPSLEAFF,TGCGCCAGCAGCCAACCCTCGCTAGAAGCTTTCTTT
TRBJ2-2,NA,TRBV11-3,NA,CASSRTGTGELFF,TGTGCCAGCTCAAGAACAGGAACCGGGGAGCTGTTTTTT
TRBJ2-2,NA,TRBV5-4,NA,CASSLAQATGELFF,TGTGCCAGCAGCTTGGCCCAGGCCACCGGGGAGCTGTTTTTT
TRBJ1-3,NA,TRBV27,TRBD1,CASSPGQGNGNTIYF,TGTGCCAGCAGCCCCGGACAGGGGAACGGAAACACCATATATTTT
TRBJ2-5,NA,TRBV5-4,TRBD1,CASSRGPQETQYF,TGTGCCAGCAGCAGGGGGCCCCAAGAGACCCAGTACTTC
TRBJ2-3,NA,TRBV13,NA,CASSLNKGSDTQYF,TGTGCCAGCAGCTTAAACAAGGGAAGTGATACGCAGTATTTT
TRBJ1-1,NA,TRBV7-3,TRBD1,CASSLTRDSTEAFF,TGTGCCAGCAGCTTAACTAGGGACAGCACTGAAGCTTTCTTT
TRBJ2-7,once,TRBV5-4,TRBD2,CASSLVIAGVHEQYF,TGTGCCAGCAGCTTGGTAATAGCGGGAGTACACGAGCAGTACTTC
TRBJ2-7,once,TRBV7-8,TRBD1,CASRTDRGPSYEQYF,TGTGCCAGCAGGACAGACAGGGGGCCCTCTTACGAGCAGTACTTC
TRBJ1-4,NA,TRBV6-5,NA,CASRREQEKLFF,TGTGCCAGCAGAAGGGAGCAAGAAAAACTGTTTTTT
TRBJ2-7,NA,TRBV4-2,TRBD1,CASSPRGTGDYEQYF,TGTGCCAGCAGCCCCCGGGGGACAGGGGACTACGAGCAGTACTTC
TRBJ2-2,NA,TRBV10-3,NA,CAVNGGTGELFF,TGTGCCGTAAATGGGGGTACCGGGGAGCTGTTTTTT
TRBJ2-5,many,TRBV11-3,NA,CASSAHSGMGETQYF,TGTGCCAGCAGCGCACATTCCGGCATGGGAGAGACCCAGTACTTC